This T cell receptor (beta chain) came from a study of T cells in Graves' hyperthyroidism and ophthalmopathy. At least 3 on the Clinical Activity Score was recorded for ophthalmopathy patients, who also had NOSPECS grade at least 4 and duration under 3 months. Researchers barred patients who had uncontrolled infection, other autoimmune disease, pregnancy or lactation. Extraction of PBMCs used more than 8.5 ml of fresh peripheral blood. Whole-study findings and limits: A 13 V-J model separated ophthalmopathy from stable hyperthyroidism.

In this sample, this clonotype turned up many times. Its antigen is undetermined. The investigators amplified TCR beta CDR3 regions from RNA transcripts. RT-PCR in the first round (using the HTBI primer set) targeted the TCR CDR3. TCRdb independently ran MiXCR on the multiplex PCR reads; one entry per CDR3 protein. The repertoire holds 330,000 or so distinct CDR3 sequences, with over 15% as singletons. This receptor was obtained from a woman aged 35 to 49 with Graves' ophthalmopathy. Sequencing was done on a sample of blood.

The CDR3 region has the DNA TGCAGTGCTAGCGACCGGACCGGCTCCTACGAGCAGTACTTC. This gives the protein CSASDRTGSYEQYF. The chain employs TRBV20-1 and TRBJ2-7; D not resolved. The CDR3 is made up of 14 amino acids. Trimming stripped 3 bases from V and 0 bases from J, with 12 bases between. Germline CDR1 DFQATT, CDR2 SNEGSKA (reference sequence).